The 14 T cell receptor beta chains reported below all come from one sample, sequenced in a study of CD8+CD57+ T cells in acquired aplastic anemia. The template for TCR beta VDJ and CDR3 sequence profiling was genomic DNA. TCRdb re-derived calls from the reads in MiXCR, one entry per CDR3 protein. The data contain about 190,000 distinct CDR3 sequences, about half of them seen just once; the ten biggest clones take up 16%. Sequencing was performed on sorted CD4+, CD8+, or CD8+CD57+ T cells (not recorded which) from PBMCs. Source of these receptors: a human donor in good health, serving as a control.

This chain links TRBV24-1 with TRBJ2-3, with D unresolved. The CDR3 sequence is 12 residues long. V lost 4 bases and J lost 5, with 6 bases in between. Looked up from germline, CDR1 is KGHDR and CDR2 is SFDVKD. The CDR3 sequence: CATSEVEDTQYF. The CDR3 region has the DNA TGTGCCACCAGTGAGGTTGAAGATACGCAGTATTTT.

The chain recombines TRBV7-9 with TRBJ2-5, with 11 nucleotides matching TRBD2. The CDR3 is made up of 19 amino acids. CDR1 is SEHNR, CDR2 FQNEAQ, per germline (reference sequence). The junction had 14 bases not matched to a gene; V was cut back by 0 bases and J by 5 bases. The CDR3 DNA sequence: TGTGCCAGCAGCTTAGCGCCCTGGAGTGCTAGCGGGAGGCCTGAGACCCAGTACTTC. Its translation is CASSLAPWSASGRPETQYF.

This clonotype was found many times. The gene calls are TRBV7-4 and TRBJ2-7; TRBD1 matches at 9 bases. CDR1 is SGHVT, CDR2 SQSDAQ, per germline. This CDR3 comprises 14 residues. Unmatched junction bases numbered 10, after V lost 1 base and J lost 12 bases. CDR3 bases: TGTGCCAGCAGCTTAGGACAGGGGGGCACTTGGTGGTACTTC. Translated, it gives CASSLGQGGTWWYF.

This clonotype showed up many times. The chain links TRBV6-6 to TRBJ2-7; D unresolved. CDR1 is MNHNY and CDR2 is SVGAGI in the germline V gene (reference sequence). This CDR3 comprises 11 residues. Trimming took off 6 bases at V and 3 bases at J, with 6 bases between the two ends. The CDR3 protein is CASRYFYEQYF. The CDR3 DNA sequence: TGTGCCAGCAGGTATTTCTACGAGCAGTACTTC.

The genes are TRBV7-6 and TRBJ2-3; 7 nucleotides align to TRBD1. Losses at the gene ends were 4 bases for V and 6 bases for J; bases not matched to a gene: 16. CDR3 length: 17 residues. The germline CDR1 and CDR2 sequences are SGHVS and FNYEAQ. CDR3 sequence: CASSSNTGAEAGDTQYF. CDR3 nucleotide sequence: TGTGCCAGCAGCTCCAATACAGGGGCAGAAGCTGGGGATACGCAGTATTTT.

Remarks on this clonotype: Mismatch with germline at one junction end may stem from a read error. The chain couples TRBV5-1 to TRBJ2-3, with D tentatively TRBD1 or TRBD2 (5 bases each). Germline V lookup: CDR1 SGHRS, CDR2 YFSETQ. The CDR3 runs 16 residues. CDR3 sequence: CASSLGSPADTNTQYF. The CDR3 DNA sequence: TGCGCCAGCAGCTTGGGCAGTCCAGCGGACACAAATACGCAGTATTTT.

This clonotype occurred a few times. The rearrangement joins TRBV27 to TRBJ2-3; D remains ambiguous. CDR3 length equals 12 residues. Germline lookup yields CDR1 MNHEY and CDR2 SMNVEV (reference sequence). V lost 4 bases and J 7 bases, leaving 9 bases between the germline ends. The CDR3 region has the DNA TGTGCCAGCAGTTCCAATTGGAATACGCAGTATTTT. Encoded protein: CASSSNWNTQYF.

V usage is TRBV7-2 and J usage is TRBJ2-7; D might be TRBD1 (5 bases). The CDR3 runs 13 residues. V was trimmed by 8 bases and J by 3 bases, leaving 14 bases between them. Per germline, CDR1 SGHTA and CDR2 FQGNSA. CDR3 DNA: TGTGCCAGCGGCCCCGTAGGGGTCTACGAGCAGTACTTC. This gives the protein CASGPVGVYEQYF.

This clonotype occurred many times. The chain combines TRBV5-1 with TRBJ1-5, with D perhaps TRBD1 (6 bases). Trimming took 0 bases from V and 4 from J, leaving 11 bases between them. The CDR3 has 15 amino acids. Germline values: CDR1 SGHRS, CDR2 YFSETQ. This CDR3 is CASSLGGTTNQPQHF. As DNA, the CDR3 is TGCGCCAGCAGCTTGGGAGGGACAACTAATCAGCCCCAGCATTTT.

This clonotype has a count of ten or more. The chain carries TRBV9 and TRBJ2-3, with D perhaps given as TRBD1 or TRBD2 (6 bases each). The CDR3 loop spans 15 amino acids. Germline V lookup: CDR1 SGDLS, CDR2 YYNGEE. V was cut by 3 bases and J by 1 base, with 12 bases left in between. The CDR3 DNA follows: TGTGCCAGCAGCGGACTGGGGGGCCGCACAGATACGCAGTATTTT. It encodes CASSGLGGRTDTQYF.

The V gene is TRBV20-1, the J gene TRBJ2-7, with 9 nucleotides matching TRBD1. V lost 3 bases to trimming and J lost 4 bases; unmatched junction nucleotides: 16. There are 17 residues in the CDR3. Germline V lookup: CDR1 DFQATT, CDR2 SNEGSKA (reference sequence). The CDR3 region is CSARPTGTGKFSYEQYF. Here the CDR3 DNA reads TGCAGTGCTAGGCCGACCGGGACAGGGAAATTTTCGTACGAGCAGTACTTC.

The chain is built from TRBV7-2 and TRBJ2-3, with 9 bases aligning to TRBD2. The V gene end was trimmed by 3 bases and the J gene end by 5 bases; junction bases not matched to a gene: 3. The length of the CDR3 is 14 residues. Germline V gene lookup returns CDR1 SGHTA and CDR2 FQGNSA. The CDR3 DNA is TGTGCCAGCAGCTTCGCGGGGGGGTTAGATACGCAGTATTTT. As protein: CASSFAGGLDTQYF.

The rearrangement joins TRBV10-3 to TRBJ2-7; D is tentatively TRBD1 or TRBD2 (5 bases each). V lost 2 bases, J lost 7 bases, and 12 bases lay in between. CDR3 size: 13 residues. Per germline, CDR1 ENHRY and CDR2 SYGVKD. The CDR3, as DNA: TGTGCCATCAGTGAGAGGGGAGCAGGGGAGCAGTACTTC. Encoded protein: CAISERGAGEQYF.

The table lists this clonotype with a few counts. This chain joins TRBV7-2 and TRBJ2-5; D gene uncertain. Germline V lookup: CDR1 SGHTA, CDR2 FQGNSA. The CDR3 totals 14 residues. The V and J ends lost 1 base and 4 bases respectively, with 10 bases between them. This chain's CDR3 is CASSLEFRGETQYF. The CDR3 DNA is TGTGCCAGCAGCTTAGAATTCCGTGGAGAGACCCAGTACTTC.